These T cell receptor beta chains were read from a single sample in a study of T cells after yellow fever vaccination. TCRdb fed the 5' RACE reads into MiXCR, producing one record per CDR3 protein. The table shows some 350,000 distinct CDR3 sequences, with 6.2% occurring only once. The sample was PBMCs, taken 5 days after the yellow fever booster vaccination. Source of these receptors: a man aged 30 to 45 who received the YFV17D yellow fever vaccine. CDR3s leave out the opening cysteine and the closing phenylalanine or tryptophan. Fields, in order: V gene, J gene, clone size, CDR3 protein. Clone size is given for some rows only: seen once, a few or many times, or a class if the clone is expanded.

>TRBV7-6|TRBJ2-1|many
ASSPEGPSYNEQF
>TRBV7-6|TRBJ2-2|few
ASSFFPVAERGLDTGELF
>TRBV7-9|TRBJ2-5|NA
ASSVLGTSTKETQY
>TRBV30|TRBJ2-7|few
AWSVPLAGAYEQY
>TRBV6-1|TRBJ1-1|NA
ASSDARRNTEAF
>TRBV4-3|TRBJ2-7|many
ASSQDRLANEQY
>TRBV3-1|TRBJ2-1|NA
ASSQDNPAAAEQF
>TRBV6-1|TRBJ2-3|NA
ASSEMTASTDTQY
>TRBV5-1|TRBJ2-7|NA
ASSLEARTYEQY
>TRBV20-1|TRBJ2-1|few
SAQVGTYNEQF
>TRBV27|TRBJ2-3|few
ASSAPVSGRGDTQY
>TRBV12-3/TRBV12-4|TRBJ2-7|few
ASSSYRAREQY
>TRBV5-1|TRBJ2-7|many
ASSQGGQGAEQY
>TRBV20-1|TRBJ2-7|NA
SASFRGRRYEQY
>TRBV5-6|TRBJ2-5|medium-sized
ASSLEGQKETQY
>TRBV6-5|TRBJ2-7|many
ASSYGGRYEQY
>TRBV29-1|TRBJ2-5|NA
SAYGVGETQY
>TRBV7-9|TRBJ2-1|many
ASSLTSGSGEQF
>TRBV12-3/TRBV12-4|TRBJ2-7|few
ASSGLEAGRSEQY
>TRBV2|TRBJ2-1|NA
ASNEGYNEQF
>TRBV20-1|TRBJ2-7|many
SAVAGAVTEQY
>TRBV28|TRBJ2-3|NA
ASTSRRSLGLAGAWDTQY
>TRBV4-3|TRBJ2-3|NA
ASSLRGTSGPSYTDTQY
>TRBV28|TRBJ2-3|many
ASSFIPSAAEGESDTQY
>TRBV12-3/TRBV12-4|TRBJ2-1|few
ASSRGNGYNEQF
>TRBV10-3|TRBJ1-6|few
AISAIGRNNSPLH
>TRBV20-1|TRBJ1-1|NA
SATDRLPEAF
>TRBV12-3/TRBV12-4|TRBJ2-7|many
ASSLGQGRYEQY
>TRBV5-5|TRBJ1-2|NA
ASLGTGDGYT
>TRBV29-1|TRBJ2-7|NA
SVRLAGGEQY
>TRBV6-1|TRBJ2-5|few
ASSTIGAQETQY
>TRBV12-3/TRBV12-4|TRBJ2-7|few
ASSLAGGSQNEQY
>TRBV5-6|TRBJ2-1|NA
ASSPRPWGSYNEQF